The 4 T cell receptor beta chains given below trace back to one sample, sequenced in a study of T cell repertoires in cytomegalovirus infection. Which antigens these TCRs recognize remains unknown. MiXCR, run by TCRdb on the reads, gives a single entry per CDR3 protein. The table records under 120,000 distinct CDR3 sequences, 42% of them present only once. This specimen consisted of CD8+ T cells from cultured PBMCs, obtained from culture after CMV antigen stimulation. Receptors were obtained from a human donor in good health (CMV status not recorded). Some clones in this sample may be carry-over from other donors' samples.

This clonotype was counted a few times. V is TRBV7-2 and J is TRBJ2-6; possible D gene TRBD1, 7 bases. Germline loops: CDR1 SGHTA, CDR2 FQGNSA. Trimming cost V 3 bases and J 2 bases, with 11 bases left between them. The CDR3 has 16 amino acids. CDR3 sequence: CASSFQGGTGANVLTF. CDR3 coding DNA: TGTGCCAGCAGCTTCCAGGGGGGCACTGGGGCCAACGTCCTGACTTTC.

This chain connects TRBV20-1 to TRBJ2-5; D possibly corresponds to TRBD2 (5 bases). The CDR3 is 15 residues long. The V and J ends lost 0 bases and 4 bases respectively, with 15 bases between them. In germline, CDR1 is DFQATT, CDR2 SNEGSKA (reference sequence). The CDR3 DNA is TGCAGTGCTAGAGATTCAGAGGGAATGACAGAGACCCAGTACTTC. Its translation is CSARDSEGMTETQYF.

The V call is TRBV15, the J call TRBJ2-2; D ambiguous. The V gene lost 1 base and the J gene lost 4 bases, with 10 bases spanning the gap. The CDR3 runs to 15 residues. Germline V gene lookup returns CDR1 LNHNV and CDR2 YYDKDF (reference sequence). The chain's CDR3 is CATSRVIAVTGELFF. Written as DNA, the CDR3 is TGTGCCACCAGCAGAGTAATAGCTGTCACCGGGGAGCTGTTTTTT.

The rearrangement uses TRBV2 and TRBJ2-7; D uncertain. This CDR3 has 11 amino acids. Trimming shortened V by 3 bases and J by 9 bases, and 9 bases separated the two germline ends. The germline gives CDR1 SNHLY, CDR2 FYNNEI. CDR3 in DNA: TGTGCCAGCAGTGAGAGTTGGTGGCAGTACTTC. Its translation is CASSESWWQYF.